This T cell receptor beta chain comes out of a study of tumor-infiltrating lymphocytes in primary liver carcinoma. Germline assignment: CDR1 SGHNT and CDR2 YENEEA. This CDR3 is 13 amino acids long. Only one count was recorded for this clonotype. The antigen remains undetermined. The junction shows a germline mismatch at one end, possibly a read error. Study conclusions and caveats: It was tumor-adjacent and tumor-blood pairs that overlapped less than tumor region pairs did.

Both blood RNA, taken from unsorted whole blood, and germline DNA were extracted. TCR beta cDNA was prepared out of roughly 500 ng total RNA by means of a constant-region primer. Employing slightly modified ARM-PCR, three nested multiplex PCR rounds were run, and these gave rise to the TCR beta libraries. With TRBV1-TRBV30 forward primers and a C-beta reverse primer, the first two PCR rounds were run for roughly 10 cycles each. TCRdb used MiXCR to reprocess the multiplex PCR reads, holding one entry per CDR3 protein. The sample holds 250,000 to 400,000 distinct CDR3 sequences, 60% to 80% seen once. Sequencing was carried out using peripheral blood. This chain connects TRBV11-3 to TRBJ1-1; D is unclear. The receptor's source is a middle-aged man with primary liver carcinoma and hepatitis B virus infection. The DNA for the CDR3 is TGTGCCAGCAGCTTAACTGACATCTCTGAAGCTCTCTTT. This gives the protein CASSLTDISEALF. The complete variable domain, with remaining parts taken from reference TRBV11-3 and TRBJ1-1, reads EAGVVQSPRYKIIEKKQPVAFWCNPISGHNTLYWYLQNLGQGPELLIRYENEEAVDDSQLPKDRFSAERLKGVDSTLKIQPAELGDSAVYLCASSLTDISEALFGQGTRLTVV.